The clone carrying this TCR beta chain was found once. The protocol was immunoSEQ multiplex PCR, while the TCRdb copy is restricted to in-frame clones and leaves out a portion. The data show 71,000 or so clones, with approximately 88% seen just once and 3.4% held by the top ten. The V gene lost 1 base and the J gene lost 4 bases, with 11 bases spanning the gap. CDR1 is SGHTA and CDR2 is FQGNSA in the germline V gene. This CDR3 is 14 amino acids long. This specimen belongs to a study of PD-L1 blockade in urothelial cancer. Study context: The patients first took atezolizumab around 2014, receiving 1,200 mg intravenously every 3 weeks. The median T cell count in blood samples was more than 140,000. About 85% of the 29 patients were males with bladder-origin urothelial cancer.

The chain joins TRBV7-2 to TRBJ2-7; D may be TRBD2 (5 bases). The sequence was collected from a man aged 60-69 years with urothelial cancer. Sequencing used PBMCs, obtained around atezolizumab (anti-PD-L1) treatment. CDR3 sequence (DNA): TGTGCCAGCAGCTTAGGGCTAGCTTCGTACGAGCAGTACTTC. Translation: CASSLGLASYEQYF.